This T cell receptor beta chain was profiled in a study of OX40 agonist ivuxolimab in advanced cancers. Using immunoSEQ multiplex PCR, the repertoire was profiled, and TCRdb retains in-frame clones only, with some absent. The table has fewer than 60,000 clones, approximately 79% seen once. This clone was observed once. Its antigen is not identified. Study findings and constraints: Partial responders receiving 0.1-3.0 mg/kg showed among the lowest clonal expansion. It was not determined which antigens were specifically recognized by the peripheral T cells that had undergone clonal expansion. Expanded clones tended on average to be more numerous among CD8+ T cells than CD4+.

Sequencing was performed on CD4+ or CD8+ T cells sorted from blood, taken in a trial of the OX40 agonist ivuxolimab. The sequence came from an adult with an advanced solid tumor such as melanoma, head and neck, liver or kidney cancer.

Here the CDR3 DNA reads TGCGCCAGCAGCTTGGTTGTGACCTCTGGGGCCAACGTCCTGACTTTC. It yields the protein CASSLVVTSGANVLTF. This sequence joins TRBV5-1 and TRBJ2-6; D call uncertain. The CDR3 is 16 amino acids. Trimming pared 0 bases from V and 0 bases from J, leaving 7 bases between. Germline assignment: CDR1 SGHRS and CDR2 YFSETQ.